The present entry profiles one T cell receptor beta chain with its context. Its specificity is unknown. The data were taken from a study of shared clonotypes between healthy human individuals. General study results and limits: The study sampled only blood, and tissue repertoires likely differ.

Each of the donors was a healthy adult who was HIV-negative and had not had a recent acute infection or vaccination. The assay was immunoSEQ multiplex PCR, and TCRdb's table has in-frame clones only and misses some. The table includes about 480,000 clones, around 79% detected once. This CDR3 spans 14 amino acids. V lost 4 bases to trimming and J lost 6 bases, with 14 bases between them. In germline, CDR1 is MDHEN, CDR2 SYDVKM. The TCR was taken from a woman in her forties in good health. Some clones in this sample may be carry-over from other donors' samples. The sequenced sample consisted of PBMCs. This rearrangement joins TRBV28 to TRBJ2-3; D remains ambiguous. The CDR3: CASSWQLGSDTQYF. CDR3 sequence (DNA): TGTGCCAGCAGTTGGCAGTTGGGGTCCGATACGCAGTATTTT.